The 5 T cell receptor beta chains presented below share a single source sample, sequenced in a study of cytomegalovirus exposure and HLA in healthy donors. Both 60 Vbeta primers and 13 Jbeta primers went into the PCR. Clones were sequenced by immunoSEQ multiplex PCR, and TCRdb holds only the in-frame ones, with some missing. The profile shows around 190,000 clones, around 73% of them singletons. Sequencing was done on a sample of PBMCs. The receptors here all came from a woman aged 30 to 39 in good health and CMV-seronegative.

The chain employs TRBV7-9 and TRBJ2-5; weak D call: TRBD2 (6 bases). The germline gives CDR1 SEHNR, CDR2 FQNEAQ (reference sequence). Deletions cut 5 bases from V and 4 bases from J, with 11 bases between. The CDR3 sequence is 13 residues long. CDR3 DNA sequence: TGTGCCAGCAGCATACTAGCCCGAGAGACCCAGTACTTC. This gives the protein CASSILARETQYF.

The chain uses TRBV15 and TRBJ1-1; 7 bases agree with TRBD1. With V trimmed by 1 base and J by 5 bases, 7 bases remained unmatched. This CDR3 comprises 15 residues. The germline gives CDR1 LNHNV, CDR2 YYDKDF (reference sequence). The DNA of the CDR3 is TGTGCCACCAGCAGAGGCGGAGGGGGCTGGACTGAAGCTTTCTTT. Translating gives CATSRGGGGWTEAFF. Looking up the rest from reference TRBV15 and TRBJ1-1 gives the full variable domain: DAMVIQNPRYQVTQFGKPVTLSCSQTLNHNVMYWYQQKSSQAPKLLFHYYDKDFNNEADTPDNFQSRRPNTSFCFLDIRSPGLGDTAMYLCATSRGGGGWTEAFFGQGTRLTVV.

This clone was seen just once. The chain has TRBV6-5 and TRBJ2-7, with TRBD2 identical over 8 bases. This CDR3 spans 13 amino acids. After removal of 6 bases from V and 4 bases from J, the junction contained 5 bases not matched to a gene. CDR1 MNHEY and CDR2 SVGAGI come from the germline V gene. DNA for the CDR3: TGTGCCAGCAGCGGGGGGGCGAGGTACGAGCAGTACTTC. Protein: CASSGGARYEQYF.

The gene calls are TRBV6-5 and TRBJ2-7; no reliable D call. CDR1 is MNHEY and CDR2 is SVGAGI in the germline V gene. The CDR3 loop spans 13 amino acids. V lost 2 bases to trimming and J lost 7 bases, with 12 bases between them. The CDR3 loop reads CASSYGRHWEQYF. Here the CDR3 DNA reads TGTGCCAGCAGTTACGGTCGACATTGGGAGCAGTACTTC.

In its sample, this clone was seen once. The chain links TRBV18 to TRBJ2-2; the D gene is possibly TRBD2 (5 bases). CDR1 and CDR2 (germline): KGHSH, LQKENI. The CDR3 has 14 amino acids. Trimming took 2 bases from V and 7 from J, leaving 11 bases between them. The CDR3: CASSPAGRFGELFF. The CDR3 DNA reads TGTGCCAGCTCACCAGCGGGCAGGTTCGGGGAGCTGTTTTTT. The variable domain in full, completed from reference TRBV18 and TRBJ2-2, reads NAGVMQNPRHLVRRRGQEARLRCSPMKGHSHVYWYRQLPEEGLKFMVYLQKENIIDESGMPKERFSAEFPKEGPSILRIQQVVRGDSAAYFCASSPAGRFGELFFGEGSRLTVL.